This TCR beta chain was identified during a study of cytomegalovirus exposure and HLA in healthy donors. The study, taken as a whole, reports: Later analysis associated a missense DCLRE1C variant with TCR beta V- and J-gene trimming. There was a cluster of highly shared sequence variants that was likely a sequencing artifact. Exclusion as indistinguishable affected some V segments, including TRBV6-2 and TRBV6-3.

About this clone itself: Antigen unknown.

The CDR3 has 15 residues. Per germline, CDR1 SGHNT and CDR2 YENEEA. Trimming at V came to 4 bases and at J to 1 base, leaving 4 bases not matched to a gene. PCR used 60 Vbeta primers and 13 Jbeta primers. The repertoire was sequenced with immunoSEQ multiplex PCR; TCRdb's copy has only in-frame clones and lacks some. The data contain 150,000 to 200,000 clones, roughly 87% of them singletons. Sequencing used PBMCs. This TCR was sampled from a boy aged 2 to 10 in good health and CMV-seronegative. The chain carries TRBV11-3 and TRBJ2-3; 8 bases map to TRBD1. Here the CDR3 reads CASSSSGQGTDTQYF. CDR3 nucleotides: TGTGCCAGCAGCTCCTCGGGACAGGGCACAGATACGCAGTATTTT.